What follows describes a single T cell receptor beta chain. What it recognizes is unknown. A much more abundant neighbour one base away suggests this may be a read error. The data were obtained in a study of tumor-infiltrating lymphocytes in primary liver carcinoma. Study information: Resection treated the patients' primary liver carcinoma.

Study outcomes and limitations: In tumor-adjacent and tumor-blood pairs, overlap was lower than in tumor region pairs.

Unsorted whole blood yielded blood RNA, and germline DNA was extracted as well. The CDR3 is 16 amino acids. CDR1 and CDR2 (germline): SGHVS, FQNEAQ. Researchers generated TCR beta cDNA from about 0.5 ug of total RNA, relying on a constant-region primer. Nested multiplex PCR, run for three rounds with slightly modified ARM-PCR, yielded TCR beta libraries. A C-beta reverse primer was combined with TRBV1-TRBV30 forward primers in the first two PCR rounds, and each round had roughly 11 cycles. TCRdb passed the multiplex PCR reads through MiXCR, listing each CDR3 protein once. The data show approximately 300,000 distinct CDR3 sequences, about 60% seen once.

This chain uses TRBV7-8 with TRBJ2-1, with TRBD2 as a possible D gene (6 bases). The sample comprised peripheral blood. The TCR was taken from a man aged 35 to 55 with primary liver carcinoma and hepatitis B virus infection. CDR3 coding DNA: TGTGCCAGCAGCTTACGTCGCGGGAAGTTAAGCAATGAGCAGTCCTTC. Translated, it gives CASSLRRGKLSNEQSF.